The 7 T cell receptor beta chains listed next were all sequenced from one sample in a study of shared T cell receptors in the human thymus. This table comes from immunoSEQ multiplex PCR, and its TCRdb copy is limited to in-frame clones, with some not included. This table holds over 65,000 clones, about 95% found once. The sequencing input was thymocytes. Receptors were obtained from a human donor.

The chain combines TRBV19 with TRBJ1-5, with 7 bases that match TRBD1. V trimming: 11 bases; J trimming: 0 bases; junction bases outside the gene matches: 10. Germline lookup yields CDR1 LNHDA and CDR2 SQIVND (reference sequence). This CDR3 has 15 amino acids. CDR3 region: CASQPGQYSNQPQHF. Here the CDR3 DNA reads TGTGCCTCTCAACCGGGACAGTATAGCAATCAGCCCCAGCATTTT.

The chain links TRBV29-1 to TRBJ2-1; D not resolved. The V end was cut by 6 bases, the J end by 6 bases, with 0 bases between. This CDR3 spans 8 amino acids. CDR1 SQVTM and CDR2 ANQGSEA come from the germline V gene. In nucleotides, the CDR3 is TGCAGCGTCAATGAGCAGTTCTTC. This codes for CSVNEQFF.

The V gene is TRBV4-3, the J gene TRBJ1-1, with 7 bases aligning to TRBD1. The V segment lost 3 bases and the J segment 3 bases; nucleotides outside the gene matches: 7. The germline V gene encodes CDR1 LGHNA and CDR2 YSLEER. The length of the CDR3 is 15 residues. The CDR3 region is CASSHGQVVHTEAFF. The CDR3 nucleotides are TGCGCCAGCAGCCACGGACAGGTCGTGCACACTGAAGCTTTCTTT.

V usage is TRBV5-1 and J usage is TRBJ1-5, with 7 bases matching TRBD1. In germline, CDR1 is SGHRS, CDR2 YFSETQ. V was pared by 2 bases and J by 0 bases, with 11 bases of the junction left unmatched. The CDR3 has 18 amino acids. CDR3 in DNA: TGCGCCAGCAGCTTCAGGGGGGAGAGACTCTATAGCAATCAGCCCCAGCATTTT. As protein: CASSFRGERLYSNQPQHF.

The chain is built from TRBV14 and TRBJ2-7; possible D gene TRBD1, 6 bases. CDR3 length: 15 amino acids. Looked up from germline, CDR1 is SGHDN and CDR2 is FVKESK. V gave up 0 bases and J gave up 6 bases, with 15 bases separating them. CDR3: CASSQDGRQASEQYF. The CDR3 DNA sequence: TGTGCCAGCAGCCAAGATGGTCGACAGGCCTCCGAGCAGTACTTC. Drawing the rest from reference TRBV14 and TRBJ2-7, the complete variable domain is EAGVTQFPSHSVIEKGQTVTLRCDPISGHDNLYWYRRVMGKEIKFLLHFVKESKQDESGMPNNRFLAERTGGTYSTLKVQPAELEDSGVYFCASSQDGRQASEQYFGPGTRLTVT.

This chain uses TRBV10-2 with TRBJ2-1; 12 bases are shared with TRBD2. The CDR3 runs to 17 residues. Germline CDR1 WSHSY, CDR2 SAAADI. The V gene end was trimmed by 7 bases and the J gene end by 2 bases; junction bases not matched to a gene: 9. The CDR3 sequence is CASTTPLAGGPYNEQFF. CDR3 DNA: TGCGCCAGCACCACACCCCTAGCGGGGGGGCCCTACAATGAGCAGTTCTTC.

The chain combines TRBV6-1 with TRBJ1-1; TRBD1 matches 10 bases. The trim removed 4 bases at V and 0 bases at J, leaving 11 bases unmatched. The CDR3 has 18 amino acids. Germline CDR1 is MNHNS and CDR2 is SASEGT. CDR3 in DNA: TGTGCCAGCAGTGCCTTACCGGGACAGGGGACGATGAACACTGAAGCTTTCTTT. Translated, it gives CASSALPGQGTMNTEAFF.